The 27 T cell receptor beta chains reported below all come from one sample, sequenced in a study of response to subunit inactivated influenza vaccine. TCRdb redid the calling of the RT-PCR reads with MiXCR, one entry per CDR3 protein. The sample shows approximately 570,000 distinct CDR3 sequences, 7.5% to 8.5% of them seen only once. Source: PBMCs from blood, taken less than 30 months after vaccination. The source of these receptors is a man aged 50 to 69 who received an inactivated influenza vaccine.

This clonotype was found many times. The rearrangement uses TRBV4-3 and TRBJ1-2; TRBD1 might be the D (5 bases). Germline V CDR1 and CDR2: LGHNA, YSLEER. V lost 0 bases and J 2 bases, leaving 10 bases between the germline ends. The CDR3 consists of 15 residues. The CDR3 nucleotides read TGCGCCAGCAGCCAAGATCAGGGTCCCAACTATGGCTACACCTTC. Its protein product is CASSQDQGPNYGYTF.

This clonotype has ten or more counts. The junction shows a germline mismatch at one end, possibly a read error. The chain employs TRBV5-1 and TRBJ2-7; TRBD2 matches at 9 bases. Germline V gene sequence: CDR1 SGHRS, CDR2 YFSETQ. The length of the CDR3 is 14 residues. The CDR3 bases are TGTGCCAGCAGTTTTAGCGGGAGCTCCTACGAGCAGTACTTC. Translation: CASSFSGSSYEQYF.

The chain employs TRBV18 and TRBJ1-2; 9 bases line up with TRBD1. Trimming cost V 4 bases and J 7 bases; bases outside gene matches: 16. The CDR3 consists of 17 residues. CDR1 and CDR2 (germline): KGHSH, LQKENI. The CDR3 sequence is CASSLQTTGGRSGGYTF. The CDR3 bases are TGTGCCAGCTCACTTCAGACGACAGGGGGAAGATCAGGTGGCTACACCTTC.

V gene TRBV7-2 combines with J gene TRBJ2-7; no firm D call. V was shortened by 1 base and J by 7 bases, with 17 bases between the two germline ends. In germline, CDR1 is SGHTA, CDR2 FQGNSA. The CDR3 is 15 amino acids. CDR3 residues: CASSLDPGATFEQYF. Written as DNA, the CDR3 is TGTGCCAGCAGCTTAGACCCGGGCGCGACCTTTGAGCAGTACTTC.

V gene TRBV5-1 combines with J gene TRBJ2-1; 10 positions agree with TRBD1. The CDR3 runs 16 residues. Germline CDR1 and CDR2: SGHRS and YFSETQ. The V and J ends lost 0 bases and 3 bases, in that order; junction bases with no gene match: 3. In nucleotides, the CDR3 is TGCGCCAGCAGCTTGGGACAGGGGGCCGGCTACAATGAGCAGTTCTTC. Amino acid sequence: CASSLGQGAGYNEQFF.

The chain uses TRBV7-2 and TRBJ2-1, with 12 bases matching TRBD2. The CDR3 length is 16 residues. CDR1 is SGHTA and CDR2 is FQGNSA in the germline V gene. The V and J ends lost 0 bases and 6 bases, in that order; junction bases with no gene match: 3. The CDR3 spells CASSLALAGGRNEQFF. The CDR3 DNA follows: TGTGCCAGCAGCTTAGCCCTAGCGGGGGGGCGCAATGAGCAGTTCTTC.

This clonotype was observed a few times. The chain joins TRBV24-1 to TRBJ2-2; a weak D match, TRBD1 (6 bases). The CDR3 length is 15 residues. V lost 9 bases and J 5 bases, leaving 18 bases between the germline ends. Germline V gives CDR1 KGHDR, CDR2 SFDVKD. CDR3 in DNA: TGTGCCACCGGGCGGGCTGGGGGCAGAACCGGGGAGCTGTTTTTT. As protein: CATGRAGGRTGELFF.

This clonotype was observed many times. This rearrangement joins TRBV5-1 to TRBJ1-2; D is perhaps TRBD1 (6 bases). This CDR3 spans 14 amino acids. Per germline, CDR1 SGHRS and CDR2 YFSETQ. V was trimmed by 0 bases and J by 2 bases, leaving 8 bases between them. The DNA of the CDR3 is TGCGCCAGCAGCTTGGGACAGGTGAACTATGGCTACACCTTC. As protein: CASSLGQVNYGYTF.

The chain has TRBV12-3 or TRBV12-4 and TRBJ2-3; 14 bases are a match to TRBD2. There are 19 residues in the CDR3. V shed 1 base and J 5 bases; nucleotides not matched to a gene: 11. CDR3: CASSLVTTSGGAVGDTQYF. CDR3 DNA sequence: TGTGCCAGCAGTTTAGTGACGACTAGCGGGGGGGCCGTGGGAGATACGCAGTATTTT.

The rearrangement uses TRBV5-5 and TRBJ2-5; 7 bases match TRBD1. The CDR3 contains 14 residues. V was pared by 0 bases and J by 4 bases, with 3 bases of the junction left unmatched. Germline lookup yields CDR1 SGHKS and CDR2 YYEKEE (reference sequence). The CDR3 reads CASSLETGRETQYF. The CDR3 bases are TGTGCCAGCAGCTTGGAGACAGGGAGAGAGACCCAGTACTTC.

The sample holds a few counts of this clonotype. This could be a read error, since a much larger clone is one nucleotide away. The chain has TRBV11-1 and TRBJ2-1; D gene unclear. The V and J ends lost 5 bases and 9 bases respectively, with 20 bases between them. CDR3 length: 15 residues. CDR1 and CDR2 from the germline V gene are SGHAT and FQDESV (reference sequence). CDR3: CASSTQPQVIGEQFF. The CDR3 coding sequence is TGTGCCAGCAGCACACAACCCCAGGTCATTGGTGAGCAGTTCTTC.

This clonotype has just a few counts. The rearrangement links TRBV30 to TRBJ2-2; D gene ambiguous. CDR1 is GTSNPN and CDR2 is SVGIG in the germline V gene (reference sequence). Trimming pared 5 bases from V and 6 bases from J, leaving 19 bases between. The CDR3 extends over 15 amino acids. The CDR3 region is CAWLDTLESAGELFF. CDR3 nucleotide sequence: TGTGCCTGGTTAGATACGCTCGAAAGCGCCGGGGAGCTGTTTTTT.

The table lists this clonotype with a few counts. The genes are TRBV2 and TRBJ2-5, with 10 bases identical to TRBD1. This CDR3 contains 13 residues. Germline V gene sequence: CDR1 SNHLY, CDR2 FYNNEI. The V gene end was trimmed by 9 bases and the J gene end by 4 bases; junction bases not matched to a gene: 5. CDR3 loop: CARGDRGRETQYF. The CDR3 DNA is TGTGCCAGAGGAGACAGGGGGCGAGAGACCCAGTACTTC.

This clonotype was observed a few times. The V gene is TRBV28, the J gene TRBJ2-7, with a tentative D call TRBD1 (7 bases). The germline V and J ends were trimmed by 7 bases and 2 bases, with 21 bases remaining between them. Germline CDR1 and CDR2: MDHEN and SYDVKM. This CDR3 is built from 16 residues. CDR3 bases: TGTGCCAGCAACACCCCCGGGGGACAGAGACCCTACGAGCAGTACTTC. Translated, it gives CASNTPGGQRPYEQYF.

In its sample, this clonotype was seen a few times. The chain uses TRBV14 and TRBJ2-1, with D perhaps matching TRBD1 or TRBD2 (5 bases each). Germline values: CDR1 SGHDN, CDR2 FVKESK. V lost 6 bases and J 0 bases, leaving 21 bases between the germline ends. This CDR3 spans 18 amino acids. CDR3 loop: CASSVWRVDRGSYNEQFF. In DNA form, the CDR3 reads TGTGCCAGCAGTGTGTGGCGGGTGGATAGGGGCTCCTACAATGAGCAGTTCTTC.

This clonotype was recorded at least ten times. This chain links TRBV3-1 with TRBJ2-2; D is undetermined. This CDR3 has 14 residues. Germline lookup yields CDR1 LGHDT and CDR2 YNNKEL (reference sequence). V gave up 1 base and J gave up 1 base, with 4 bases separating them. The CDR3 DNA reads TGTGCCAGCAGCCAAGGGCTGAACACCGGGGAGCTGTTTTTT. This gives the protein CASSQGLNTGELFF.

This chain links TRBV6-2 or TRBV6-3 with TRBJ2-7; no clear D gene. The ends were cut back, 4 bases at V and 3 bases at J, with 7 bases in the middle. This CDR3 is built from 12 residues. CDR1 MNHEY and CDR2 SVGEGT come from the germline V gene. In nucleotides, the CDR3 is TGTGCCAGCAGTTTCTCCTACTACGAGCAGTACTTC. Amino acid sequence: CASSFSYYEQYF.

This chain's CDR3 is CASRPYRTSGFYEQYF. The DNA of the CDR3 is TGTGCCAGCAGACCCTACCGGACTAGCGGATTTTACGAGCAGTACTTC. The V and J genes are TRBV7-2 and TRBJ2-7; 10 positions agree with TRBD2. Trimming at V came to 6 bases and at J to 4 bases, leaving 12 bases not matched to a gene. Germline V lookup: CDR1 SGHTA, CDR2 FQGNSA. This CDR3 has 16 residues.

The V gene is TRBV2, the J gene TRBJ2-1, with D tentatively TRBD2 (5 bases). Looked up from germline, CDR1 is SNHLY and CDR2 is FYNNEI. The CDR3 is 16 residues long. The V gene lost 1 base and the J gene lost 8 bases, with 18 bases spanning the gap. The CDR3 sequence is CASSEEIGLVGDEQFF. The DNA of the CDR3 is TGTGCCAGCAGTGAAGAGATAGGGTTAGTCGGGGATGAGCAGTTCTTC.

The CDR3: CASSEYTGTDSPLHF. CDR3 coding DNA: TGTGCCAGCAGCGAATACACAGGGACGGATTCACCCCTCCACTTT. The chain couples TRBV6-1 to TRBJ1-6, with D possibly being TRBD1 (6 bases). The CDR3 extends over 15 amino acids. V dropped 6 bases and J dropped 8 bases, with 17 bases sitting between them. CDR1 is MNHNS, CDR2 SASEGT, per germline.

The gene calls are TRBV6-1 and TRBJ1-1; 9 bases are shared with TRBD1. CDR3 size: 14 residues. CDR1 is MNHNS and CDR2 is SASEGT in the germline V gene. Unmatched junction bases numbered 4, after V lost 4 bases and J lost 4 bases. The CDR3 loop is CASSVQTGGTEAFF. In DNA form, the CDR3 reads TGTGCCAGCAGTGTACAGACAGGGGGCACTGAAGCTTTCTTT.

This clonotype was detected ten times or more. The rearrangement uses TRBV20-1 and TRBJ1-5, with unresolved D. This CDR3 contains 14 residues. V was clipped by 4 bases and J by 2 bases, with 12 bases between them. From germline, CDR1 is DFQATT and CDR2 SNEGSKA (reference sequence). This chain's CDR3 is CSATPGVGNQPQHF. CDR3 DNA sequence: TGCAGTGCTACCCCCGGGGTGGGCAATCAGCCCCAGCATTTT.

The chain carries TRBV7-6 and TRBJ2-1; D is ambiguous. Per germline, CDR1 SGHVS and CDR2 FNYEAQ. The CDR3 extends over 11 amino acids. The germline V and J ends were trimmed by 6 bases and 6 bases, with 6 bases remaining between them. This chain's CDR3 is CASSFTNEQFF. CDR3 nucleotide sequence: TGTGCCAGCAGTTTTACCAATGAGCAGTTCTTC.

This chain connects TRBV27 to TRBJ1-6, with TRBD1 identical over 10 bases. The junction had 11 bases not matched to a gene; V was cut back by 5 bases and J by 16 bases. This CDR3 is 14 amino acids long. Germline V gene lookup returns CDR1 MNHEY and CDR2 SMNVEV (reference sequence). The CDR3 DNA reads TGTGCCAGCAGTCCACAGACCCCGGGACAGGGGCTCCACTTT. Its protein product is CASSPQTPGQGLHF.

This clonotype was seen more than once but under ten times. The chain carries TRBV11-3 and TRBJ2-1, with 11 bases lining up with TRBD2. CDR1 is SGHNT and CDR2 is YENEEA in the germline V gene. Germline trimming cut 3 bases from V and 2 bases from J; bases unmatched to any gene: 3. This CDR3 contains 16 residues. The CDR3 DNA is TGTGCCAGCAGCTTTAGCGGGAGGGCCCCCTACAATGAGCAGTTCTTC. Amino acids: CASSFSGRAPYNEQFF.

This clonotype was recorded many times. The chain joins TRBV5-1 to TRBJ1-2; D not resolved. The V gene's germline CDR1 is SGHRS and CDR2 YFSETQ. The CDR3 runs to 15 residues. V gave up 3 bases and J gave up 5 bases, with 17 bases separating them. CDR3: CASSSSNDMLYGYTF. The CDR3 DNA follows: TGCGCCAGCAGCTCCTCCAACGACATGTTATATGGCTACACCTTC.

The chain joins TRBV5-6 to TRBJ1-5, with D perhaps TRBD1 (6 bases). The CDR3 consists of 15 residues. Trimming stripped 4 bases from V and 7 bases from J, with 18 bases between. Germline values: CDR1 SGHDT, CDR2 YYEEEE. DNA for the CDR3: TGTGCCAGCAGCAAGGACCCAGGGGATGGCCAGCCCCAGCATTTT. Translation gives CASSKDPGDGQPQHF.